This record concerns one T cell receptor beta chain sequence. The germline gene is not matched at one end of the junction; a read error may be the cause. There are 15 residues in the CDR3. The germline V gene encodes CDR1 SGHRS and CDR2 YFSETQ. Until they underwent thyroid surgery, no patient had received any treatment. The data stem from a study of metastatic and nonmetastatic thyroid tumors. At the level of the study: Blood and tumor or nodule tissue repertoires from malignant and benign thyroid patients were compared.

In the original analysis: Building a distant-metastasis classifier for papillary thyroid cancer drew on CDR3 differences across clinicopathological groups. Through MiXCR, TCRdb re-clonotyped the PCR reads. V and J calls and clone size were set by TCRdb, not the authors. The sample lists roughly 15,000 clones, 26% occurring once. The specimen sequenced was tumor tissue. The origin of this receptor is a female donor with papillary thyroid cancer or a benign thyroid nodule (not recorded which). Some clones in this sample may be carry-over from other donors' samples. The chain employs TRBV5-1 and TRBJ2-1; D possibly corresponds to TRBD2 (7 bases). CDR3 residues: CASIPRGGSYNEQFF. CDR3 in DNA: TGCGCCAGCATCCCAAGGGGGGGGTCCTACAATGAGCAGTTCTTT.